This T cell receptor (beta chain) was obtained from a study of shared clonotypes between healthy human individuals. The count of this clone is one. The antigen is undetermined. Clones were read by immunoSEQ multiplex PCR, and TCRdb kept only the in-frame ones, dropping some. Of roughly 640,000 clones listed, over 65% are singletons. Study-level findings and limits: Sorted-subset samples were not fully sequenced, rarefaction indicated.

Germline CDR1 MDHEN, CDR2 SYDVKM. The CDR3 contains 15 residues. V dropped 1 base and J dropped 5; count of bases not matched to a gene: 7. The chain uses TRBV28 and TRBJ2-7, with TRBD1 matching 8 bases. The sequencing input was memory CD4+ T cells sorted from blood. Subset meaning: CD45RA-negative fraction. The clonotype was recovered from a woman aged 25 to 39 in good health. Here the CDR3 reads CASSLLMDRVHEQYF. CDR3 in DNA: TGTGCCAGCAGTTTATTAATGGACAGGGTCCACGAGCAGTACTTC.